These T cell receptor beta chains were read from a single sample in a study of identical twins. TCRdb used MiXCR to reprocess the 5' RACE reads, holding one entry per CDR3 protein. The table records approximately 500,000 distinct CDR3 sequences, roughly 24% of them present only once. This same sample was also taken into another study, of T cells expressing NK-cell markers.

Input material: CD4+ T cells sorted from blood. The origin of the receptors is a woman aged 18-30 years in good health. The CDR3 runs from the conserved cysteine through the conserved F or W. A D gene is named only where the DNA matches it firmly. Clone size is stated in some rows and not others, as once, few, many or a class when expanded.

V: TRBV29-1; size: many; J: TRBJ2-1; D: NA; CDR3: CSVADGSRPYNEQFF; DNA: TGCAGCGTTGCAGACGGGTCCAGACCCTACAATGAGCAGTTCTTC
V: TRBV20-1; size: few; J: TRBJ2-5; D: NA; CDR3: CSARAFVGQETQYF; DNA: TGCAGTGCTAGAGCCTTCGTGGGGCAAGAGACCCAGTACTTC
V: TRBV6-1; size: NA; J: TRBJ2-7; D: NA; CDR3: CASSRHMEGYYEQYF; DNA: TGTGCCAGCAGCCGACACATGGAGGGATATTACGAGCAGTACTTC
V: TRBV24-1; size: many; J: TRBJ1-2; D: NA; CDR3: CATSDHRSNYGYTF; DNA: TGTGCCACCAGTGATCACAGGTCCAACTATGGCTACACCTTC
V: TRBV5-1; size: few; J: TRBJ2-3; D: NA; CDR3: CASSLRGREDTQYF; DNA: TGCGCCAGCAGCCTACGGGGACGGGAAGATACGCAGTATTTT
V: TRBV4-3; size: few; J: TRBJ2-1; D: TRBD2; CDR3: CASSQEKSGRSNEQFF; DNA: TGCGCCAGCAGCCAAGAGAAAAGCGGGAGATCCAATGAGCAGTTCTTC
V: TRBV6-1; size: NA; J: TRBJ1-3; D: NA; CDR3: CAIRGQTSSGNTIYF; DNA: TGTGCCATACGGGGGCAGACCAGCTCTGGAAACACCATATATTTT
V: TRBV20-1; size: few; J: TRBJ1-1; D: NA; CDR3: CSANPLTEAFF; DNA: TGCAGTGCTAACCCGCTCACTGAAGCTTTCTTT
V: TRBV7-2; size: many; J: TRBJ1-2; D: TRBD1; CDR3: CASSFQGGQGRYGYTF; DNA: TGTGCCAGCAGCTTCCAGGGGGGACAGGGAAGATATGGCTACACCTTC
V: TRBV3-1; size: NA; J: TRBJ2-1; D: NA; CDR3: CASSQGQWGAEQFF; DNA: TGTGCCAGCAGCCAAGGGCAATGGGGGGCTGAGCAGTTCTTC
V: TRBV12-3/TRBV12-4; size: few; J: TRBJ2-7; D: NA; CDR3: CASSQDLSYEQYF; DNA: TGTGCCAGCAGTCAGGACCTATCTTACGAGCAGTACTTC
V: TRBV24-1; size: NA; J: TRBJ2-2; D: TRBD2; CDR3: CATSDSSRREGQDTGELFF; DNA: TGTGCCACCAGTGACTCCTCGCGGCGGGAGGGCCAAGACACCGGGGAGCTGTTTTTT
V: TRBV7-2; size: few; J: TRBJ2-7; D: NA; CDR3: CASSLELRVDLYEQYF; DNA: TGTGCCAGCAGCTTAGAGTTACGGGTTGACCTTTACGAGCAGTACTTC
V: TRBV29-1; size: few; J: TRBJ2-4; D: NA; CDR3: CSVEVAIAKNIQYF; DNA: TGCAGCGTTGAAGTTGCTATAGCCAAAAACATTCAGTACTTC
V: TRBV12-3/TRBV12-4; size: NA; J: TRBJ2-2; D: TRBD2; CDR3: CASGRAGTGELFF; DNA: TGTGCCAGCGGGAGGGCGGGCACCGGGGAGCTGTTTTTT
V: TRBV29-1; size: many; J: TRBJ1-1; D: NA; CDR3: CSVDRSMNTEAFF; DNA: TGCAGCGTTGACCGGAGTATGAACACTGAAGCTTTCTTT
V: TRBV3-1; size: few; J: TRBJ2-7; D: NA; CDR3: CASSHPRATYEQYF; DNA: TGTGCCAGCAGCCACCCCAGGGCCACCTACGAGCAGTACTTC
V: TRBV6-1; size: NA; J: TRBJ2-2; D: NA; CDR3: CASSETGPYTGELFF; DNA: TGTGCCAGCAGTGAGACGGGACCTTACACCGGGGAGCTGTTTTTT
V: TRBV5-1; size: NA; J: TRBJ2-7; D: NA; CDR3: CASSLSIGSYEQYF; DNA: TGCGCCAGCAGCTTGAGTATTGGGTCCTACGAGCAGTACTTC
V: TRBV5-5; size: NA; J: TRBJ2-5; D: TRBD2; CDR3: CASSSGLFPRGETQYF; DNA: TGTGCCAGCAGCTCGGGACTATTCCCTCGTGGGGAGACCCAGTACTTC
V: TRBV5-1; size: NA; J: TRBJ2-3; D: TRBD1; CDR3: CASSSEHGQGASHQYF; DNA: TGCGCCAGCAGCTCGGAACATGGACAGGGGGCTTCCCATCAGTATTTT
V: TRBV29-1; size: NA; J: TRBJ2-3; D: NA; CDR3: CSQLIADTQYF; DNA: TGCAGCCAATTAATTGCAGATACGCAGTATTTT
V: TRBV12-3/TRBV12-4; size: NA; J: TRBJ2-3; D: TRBD2; CDR3: CASSPPTSRTTDTQYF; DNA: TGTGCCAGCAGTCCCCCGACTAGCCGAACCACAGATACGCAGTATTTT
V: TRBV5-1; size: NA; J: TRBJ2-1; D: TRBD2; CDR3: CASSSLTSGFNEQFF; DNA: TGCGCCAGCAGCTCTTTGACTAGCGGGTTCAATGAGCAGTTCTTC
V: TRBV6-2/TRBV6-3; size: NA; J: TRBJ2-1; D: TRBD2; CDR3: CASSPRLAGRGQFF; DNA: TGTGCCAGCAGTCCGAGACTAGCGGGTCGGGGGCAGTTCTTC
V: TRBV29-1; size: many; J: TRBJ1-2; D: NA; CDR3: CSLESNYGYTF; DNA: TGCAGCCTTGAGAGTAACTATGGCTACACCTTC
V: TRBV7-2; size: NA; J: TRBJ2-3; D: NA; CDR3: CASSLGRGVNTQYF; DNA: TGTGCCAGCAGCTTAGGTCGGGGAGTAAATACGCAGTATTTT
V: TRBV12-3/TRBV12-4; size: few; J: TRBJ2-3; D: NA; CDR3: CASDSPETDTQYF; DNA: TGTGCCAGTGACTCCCCTGAGACAGATACGCAGTATTTT
V: TRBV6-1; size: NA; J: TRBJ2-1; D: TRBD2; CDR3: CASIPPNSGNNNEQFF; DNA: TGTGCCAGCATCCCCCCTAACAGCGGGAACAACAATGAGCAGTTCTTC
V: TRBV9; size: NA; J: TRBJ2-1; D: NA; CDR3: CASSGPHSGPSNEQFF; DNA: TGTGCCAGCAGCGGGCCCCACTCTGGTCCCTCCAATGAGCAGTTCTTC
V: TRBV6-2/TRBV6-3; size: few; J: TRBJ2-1; D: NA; CDR3: CASTKNQYEQFF; DNA: TGTGCCAGCACCAAAAACCAGTATGAGCAGTTCTTC
V: TRBV20-1; size: few; J: TRBJ2-3; D: TRBD2; CDR3: CSAGRDFSGGAQYF; DNA: TGCAGTGCTGGCCGTGATTTTAGCGGGGGAGCGCAGTATTTT
V: TRBV24-1; size: few; J: TRBJ2-3; D: TRBD2; CDR3: CAIGTSGTDTQYF; DNA: TGTGCCATCGGGACTAGCGGCACAGATACGCAGTATTTT
V: TRBV6-2/TRBV6-3; size: NA; J: TRBJ2-4; D: NA; CDR3: CASSYWPRAAKNIQYF; DNA: TGTGCCAGCAGTTACTGGCCAAGGGCAGCCAAAAACATTCAGTACTTC
V: TRBV9; size: NA; J: TRBJ2-1; D: TRBD2; CDR3: CASSVGGGGDYNEQFF; DNA: TGTGCCAGCAGCGTAGGGGGCGGGGGGGACTACAATGAGCAGTTCTTC
V: TRBV30; size: few; J: TRBJ2-3; D: NA; CDR3: CAWSLGLTQYF; DNA: TGTGCCTGGAGCCTGGGTTTGACGCAGTATTTT
V: TRBV4-3; size: NA; J: TRBJ2-6; D: NA; CDR3: CASSMSGANVLTF; DNA: TGCGCCAGCTCGATGTCTGGGGCCAACGTCCTGACTTTC
V: TRBV5-5; size: NA; J: TRBJ2-2; D: NA; CDR3: CASSITTTGELFF; DNA: TGTGCCAGCAGCATAACCACTACCGGGGAGCTGTTTTTT
V: TRBV7-9; size: many; J: TRBJ1-2; D: NA; CDR3: CASSPGTTYGYTF; DNA: TGTGCCAGCAGCCCTGGGACGACCTATGGCTACACCTTC
V: TRBV6-2/TRBV6-3; size: NA; J: TRBJ2-1; D: TRBD2; CDR3: CASSYAAGGRFF; DNA: TGTGCCAGCAGTTACGCGGCGGGAGGAAGGTTCTTC
V: TRBV5-1; size: NA; J: TRBJ1-1; D: NA; CDR3: CASSWDGLNTEAFF; DNA: TGCGCCAGCAGCTGGGACGGACTGAACACTGAAGCTTTCTTT
V: TRBV20-1; size: few; J: TRBJ2-1; D: TRBD2; CDR3: CSARGVVAGRSAYNEQFF; DNA: TGCAGTGCTAGAGGGGTAGTAGCGGGGAGAAGCGCCTACAATGAGCAGTTCTTC
V: TRBV29-1; size: NA; J: TRBJ2-4; D: NA; CDR3: CSVEVFSKNIQYF; DNA: TGCAGCGTTGAAGTTTTCTCCAAAAACATTCAGTACTTC
V: TRBV20-1; size: few; J: TRBJ2-3; D: NA; CDR3: CSAKLGPPADTQYF; DNA: TGCAGTGCTAAGCTCGGGCCCCCCGCAGATACGCAGTATTTT
V: TRBV7-2; size: NA; J: TRBJ2-5; D: NA; CDR3: CASRAGLWVETQYF; DNA: TGTGCCAGCAGGGCAGGACTTTGGGTAGAGACCCAGTACTTC
V: TRBV5-5; size: NA; J: TRBJ2-7; D: TRBD2; CDR3: CASSPALAGAYEQYF; DNA: TGTGCCAGCAGCCCGGCACTAGCGGGAGCCTACGAGCAGTACTTC
V: TRBV29-1; size: few; J: TRBJ1-1; D: NA; CDR3: CSVDLGGAGTEAFF; DNA: TGCAGCGTTGACTTGGGGGGCGCGGGAACTGAAGCTTTCTTT
V: TRBV29-1; size: many; J: TRBJ2-5; D: TRBD1; CDR3: CSADRATIKYF; DNA: TGCAGCGCTGACAGGGCTACTATCAAGTACTTC
V: TRBV20-1; size: few; J: TRBJ2-1; D: TRBD2; CDR3: CSAKPGGRSYNEQFF; DNA: TGCAGTGCTAAACCGGGGGGGCGGTCCTACAATGAGCAGTTCTTC